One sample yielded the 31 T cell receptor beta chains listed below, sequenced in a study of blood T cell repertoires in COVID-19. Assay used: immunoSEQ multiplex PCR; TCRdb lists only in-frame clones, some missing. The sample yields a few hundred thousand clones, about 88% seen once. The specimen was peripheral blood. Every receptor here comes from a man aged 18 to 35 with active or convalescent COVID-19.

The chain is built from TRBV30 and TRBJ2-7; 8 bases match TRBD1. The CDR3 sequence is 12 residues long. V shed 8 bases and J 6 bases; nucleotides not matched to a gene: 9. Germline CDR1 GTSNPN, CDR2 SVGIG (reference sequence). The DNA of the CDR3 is TGTGCCCACGGGACAGGAGTATCCGAGCAGTACTTC. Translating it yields CAHGTGVSEQYF. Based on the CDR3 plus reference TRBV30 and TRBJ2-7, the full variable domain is SQTIHQWPATLVQPVGSPLSLECTVEGTSNPNLYWYRQAAGRGLQLLFYSVGIGQISSEVPQNLSASRPQDRQFILSSKKLLLSDSGFYLCAHGTGVSEQYFGPGTRLTVT.

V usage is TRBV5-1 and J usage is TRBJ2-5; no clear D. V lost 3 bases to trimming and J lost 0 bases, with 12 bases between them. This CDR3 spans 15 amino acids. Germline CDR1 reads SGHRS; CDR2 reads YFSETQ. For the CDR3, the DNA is TGCGCCAGCAGCTGGGTGGGCGCTCACCAAGAGACCCAGTACTTC. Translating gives CASSWVGAHQETQYF.

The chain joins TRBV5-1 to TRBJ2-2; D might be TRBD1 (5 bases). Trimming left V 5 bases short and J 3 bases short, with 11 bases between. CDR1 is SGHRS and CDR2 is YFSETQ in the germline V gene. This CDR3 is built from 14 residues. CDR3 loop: CASSQDKYTGELFF. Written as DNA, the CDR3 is TGCGCCAGCAGTCAGGACAAATACACCGGGGAGCTGTTTTTT.

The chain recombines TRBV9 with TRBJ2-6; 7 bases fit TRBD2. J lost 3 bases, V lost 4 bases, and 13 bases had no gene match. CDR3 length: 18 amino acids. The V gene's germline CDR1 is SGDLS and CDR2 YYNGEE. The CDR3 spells CASSPEPGGLYGANVLTF. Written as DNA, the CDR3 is TGTGCCAGCAGCCCAGAACCGGGGGGTTTGTATGGGGCCAACGTCCTGACTTTC.

This chain's CDR3 is CASSYSYLSSPLHF. Here the CDR3 DNA reads TGTGCCAGCAGTTACTCGTATCTGTCCTCACCCCTCCACTTT. This rearrangement joins TRBV6-5 to TRBJ1-6; no clear D gene. This CDR3 is built from 14 residues. Germline CDR1 reads MNHEY; CDR2 reads SVGAGI. Trimming removed 0 bases from V and 10 bases from J, with 10 bases in between.

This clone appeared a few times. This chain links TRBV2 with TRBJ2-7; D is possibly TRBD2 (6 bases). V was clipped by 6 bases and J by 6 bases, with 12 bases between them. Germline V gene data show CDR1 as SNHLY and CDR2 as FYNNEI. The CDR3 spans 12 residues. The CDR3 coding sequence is TGTGCCAGCAGAGGGGACTGGGGCGAGCAGTACTTC. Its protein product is CASRGDWGEQYF.

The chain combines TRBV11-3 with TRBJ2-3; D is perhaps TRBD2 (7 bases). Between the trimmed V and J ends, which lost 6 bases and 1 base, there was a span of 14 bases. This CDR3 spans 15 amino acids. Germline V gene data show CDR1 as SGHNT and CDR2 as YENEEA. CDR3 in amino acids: CASSIQGGGTDTQYF. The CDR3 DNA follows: TGTGCCAGCAGTATACAGGGAGGGGGCACAGATACGCAGTATTTT.

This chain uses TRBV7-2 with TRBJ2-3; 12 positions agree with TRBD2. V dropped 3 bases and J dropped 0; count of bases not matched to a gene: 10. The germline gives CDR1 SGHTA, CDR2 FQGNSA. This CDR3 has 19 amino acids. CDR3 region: CASSFYYLAGGLSTDTQYF. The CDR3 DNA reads TGTGCCAGCAGCTTCTATTATCTAGCGGGAGGGTTGAGCACAGATACGCAGTATTTT.

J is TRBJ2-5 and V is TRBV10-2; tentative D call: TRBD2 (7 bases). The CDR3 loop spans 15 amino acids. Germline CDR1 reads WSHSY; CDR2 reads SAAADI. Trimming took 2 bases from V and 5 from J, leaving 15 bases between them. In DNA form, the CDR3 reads TGCGCCAGCAGTGAGGCCGGGGGGCGAAGGGAGACCCAGTACTTC. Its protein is CASSEAGGRRETQYF.

CDR3 DNA sequence: TGTGCCAGTAGTCTCACAGGGAGGGCTAACTATGGCTACACCTTC. Its protein product is CASSLTGRANYGYTF. The J gene is TRBJ1-2, the V gene TRBV19; maybe TRBD1 (6 bases). Trimming shortened V by 5 bases and J by 0 bases, and 13 bases separated the two germline ends. The CDR3 has 15 residues. Germline V CDR1 and CDR2: LNHDA, SQIVND (reference sequence).

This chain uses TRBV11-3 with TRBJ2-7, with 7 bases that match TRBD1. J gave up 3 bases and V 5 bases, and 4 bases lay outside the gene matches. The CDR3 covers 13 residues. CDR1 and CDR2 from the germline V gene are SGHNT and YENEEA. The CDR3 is CASSPGQNYEQYF. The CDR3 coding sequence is TGTGCCAGCAGCCCGGGACAGAACTACGAGCAGTACTTC.

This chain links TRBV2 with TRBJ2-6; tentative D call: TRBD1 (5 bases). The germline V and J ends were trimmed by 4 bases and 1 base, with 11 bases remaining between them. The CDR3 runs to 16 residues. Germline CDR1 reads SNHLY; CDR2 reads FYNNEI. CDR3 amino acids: CASSGRGWSGANVLTF. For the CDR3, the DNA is TGTGCCAGCAGTGGTAGGGGATGGTCTGGGGCCAACGTCCTGACTTTC.

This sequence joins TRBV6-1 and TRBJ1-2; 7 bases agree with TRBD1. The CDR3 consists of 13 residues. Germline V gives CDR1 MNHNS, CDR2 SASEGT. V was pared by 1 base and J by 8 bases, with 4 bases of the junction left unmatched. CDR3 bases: TGTGCCAGCAGTGAAGACAGGGGAGTGGGCTACACCTTC. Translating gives CASSEDRGVGYTF.

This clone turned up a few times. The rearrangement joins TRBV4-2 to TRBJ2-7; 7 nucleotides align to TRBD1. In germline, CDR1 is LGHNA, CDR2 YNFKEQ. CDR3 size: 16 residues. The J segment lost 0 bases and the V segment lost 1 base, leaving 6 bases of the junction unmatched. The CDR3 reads CASSQVGGPNSYEQYF. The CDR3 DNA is TGTGCCAGCAGCCAAGTAGGGGGCCCCAACTCCTACGAGCAGTACTTC.

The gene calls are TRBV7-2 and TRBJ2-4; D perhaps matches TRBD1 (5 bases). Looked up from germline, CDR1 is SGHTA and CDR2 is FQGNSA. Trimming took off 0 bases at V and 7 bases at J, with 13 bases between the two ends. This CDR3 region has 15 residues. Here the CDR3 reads CASSLAVDSRNIQYF. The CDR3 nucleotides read TGTGCCAGCAGCTTAGCGGTAGACAGCCGGAACATTCAGTACTTC.

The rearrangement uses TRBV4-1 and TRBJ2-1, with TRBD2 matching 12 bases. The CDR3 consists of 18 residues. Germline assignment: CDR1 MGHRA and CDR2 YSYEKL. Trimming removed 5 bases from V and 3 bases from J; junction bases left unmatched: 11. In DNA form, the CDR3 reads TGCGCCAGCAGCAAGTCCCCTCCTAGCGGGAGGGACTACAATGAGCAGTTCTTC. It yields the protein CASSKSPPSGRDYNEQFF.

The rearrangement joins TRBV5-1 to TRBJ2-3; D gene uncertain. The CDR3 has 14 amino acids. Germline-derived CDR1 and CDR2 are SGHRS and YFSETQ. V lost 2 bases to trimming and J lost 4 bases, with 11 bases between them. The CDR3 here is CASSFGSPADTQYF. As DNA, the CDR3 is TGCGCCAGCAGCTTTGGCAGTCCCGCAGATACGCAGTATTTT. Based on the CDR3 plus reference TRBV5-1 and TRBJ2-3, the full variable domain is KAGVTQTPRYLIKTRGQQVTLSCSPISGHRSVSWYQQTPGQGLQFLFEYFSETQRNKGNFPGRFSGRQFSNSRSEMNVSTLELGDSALYLCASSFGSPADTQYFGPGTRLTVL.

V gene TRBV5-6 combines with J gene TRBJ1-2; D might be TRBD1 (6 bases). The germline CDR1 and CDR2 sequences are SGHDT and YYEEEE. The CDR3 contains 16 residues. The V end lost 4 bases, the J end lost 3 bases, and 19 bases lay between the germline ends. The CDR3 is CASSHSRGGHYYGYTF. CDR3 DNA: TGTGCCAGCAGCCATTCACGGGGGGGACACTACTATGGCTACACCTTC.

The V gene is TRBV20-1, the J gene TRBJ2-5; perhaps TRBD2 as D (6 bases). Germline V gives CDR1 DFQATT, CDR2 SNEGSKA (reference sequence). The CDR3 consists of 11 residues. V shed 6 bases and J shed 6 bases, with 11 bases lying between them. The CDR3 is CSAVGGKTQYF. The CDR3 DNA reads TGCAGTGCGGTTGGGGGGAAGACCCAGTACTTC.

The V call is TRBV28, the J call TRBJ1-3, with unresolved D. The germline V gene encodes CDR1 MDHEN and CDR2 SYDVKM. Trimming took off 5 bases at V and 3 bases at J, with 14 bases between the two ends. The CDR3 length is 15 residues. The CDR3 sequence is CASSLPTLGGNTIYF. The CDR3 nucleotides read TGTGCCAGCAGTCTCCCGACTCTGGGTGGAAACACCATATATTTT.

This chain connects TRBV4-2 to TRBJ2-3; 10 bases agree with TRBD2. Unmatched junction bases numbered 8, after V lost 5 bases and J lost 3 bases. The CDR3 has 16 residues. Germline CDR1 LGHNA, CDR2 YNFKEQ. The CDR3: CASSKKSSGGTDTQYF. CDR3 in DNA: TGTGCCAGCAGCAAGAAATCTAGCGGGGGAACAGATACGCAGTATTTT.

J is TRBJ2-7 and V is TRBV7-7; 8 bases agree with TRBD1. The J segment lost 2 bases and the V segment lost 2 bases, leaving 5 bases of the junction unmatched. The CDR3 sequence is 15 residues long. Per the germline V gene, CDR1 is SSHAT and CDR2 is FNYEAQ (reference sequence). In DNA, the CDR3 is TGTGCCAGCAGCTTAAGACAGGGGATTCCCTACGAGCAGTACTTC. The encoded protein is CASSLRQGIPYEQYF.

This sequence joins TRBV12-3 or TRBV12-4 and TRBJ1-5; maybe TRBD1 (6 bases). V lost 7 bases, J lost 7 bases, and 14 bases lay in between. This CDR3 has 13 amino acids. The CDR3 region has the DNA TGTGCCAGCATTGGACAGCTGGGCCAGCCCCAGCATTTT. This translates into CASIGQLGQPQHF.

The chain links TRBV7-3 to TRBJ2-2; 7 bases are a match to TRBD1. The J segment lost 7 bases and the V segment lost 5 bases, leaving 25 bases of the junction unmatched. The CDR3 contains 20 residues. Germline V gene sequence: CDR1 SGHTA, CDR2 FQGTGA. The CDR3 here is CASSQKASPPSLTGVGELFF. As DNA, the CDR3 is TGTGCCAGCAGCCAGAAGGCCAGCCCGCCATCCCTCACAGGGGTCGGGGAGCTGTTTTTT.

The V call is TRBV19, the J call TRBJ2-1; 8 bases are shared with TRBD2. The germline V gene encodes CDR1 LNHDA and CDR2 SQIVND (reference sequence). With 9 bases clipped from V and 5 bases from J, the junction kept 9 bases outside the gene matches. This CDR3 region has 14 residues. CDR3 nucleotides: TGTGCCAGCGGCCTAGCGGGCAGTCACAATGAGCAGTTCTTC. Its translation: CASGLAGSHNEQFF. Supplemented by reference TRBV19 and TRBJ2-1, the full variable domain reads DGGITQSPKYLFRKEGQNVTLSCEQNLNHDAMYWYRQDPGQGLRLIYYSQIVNDFQKGDIAEGYSVSREKKESFPLTVTSAQKNPTAFYLCASGLAGSHNEQFFGPGTRLTVL.

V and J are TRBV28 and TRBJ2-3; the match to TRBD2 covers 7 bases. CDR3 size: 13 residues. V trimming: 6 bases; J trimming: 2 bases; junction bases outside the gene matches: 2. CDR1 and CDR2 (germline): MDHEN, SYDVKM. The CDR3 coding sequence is TGTGCCAGCAGACTAGCGAACACAGATACGCAGTATTTT. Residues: CASRLANTDTQYF.

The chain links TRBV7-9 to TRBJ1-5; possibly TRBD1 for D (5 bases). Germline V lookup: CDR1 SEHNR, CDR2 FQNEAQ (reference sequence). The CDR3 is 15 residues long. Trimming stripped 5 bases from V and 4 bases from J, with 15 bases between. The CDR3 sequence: CASSQSRERNQPQHF. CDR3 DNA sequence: TGTGCCAGCAGCCAAAGCAGGGAAAGGAATCAGCCCCAGCATTTT. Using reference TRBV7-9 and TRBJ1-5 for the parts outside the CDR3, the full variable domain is DTGVSQNPRHKITKRGQNVTFRCDPISEHNRLYWYRQTLGQGPEFLTYFQNEAQLEKSRLLSDRFSAERPKGSFSTLEIQRTEQGDSAMYLCASSQSRERNQPQHFGDGTRLSIL.

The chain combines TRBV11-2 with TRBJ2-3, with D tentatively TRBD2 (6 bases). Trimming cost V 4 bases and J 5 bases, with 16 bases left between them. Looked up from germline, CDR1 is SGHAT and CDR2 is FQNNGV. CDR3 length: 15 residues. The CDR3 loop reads CASSSPGVEVDTQYF. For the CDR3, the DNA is TGTGCCAGCAGCTCCCCGGGGGTAGAGGTAGATACGCAGTATTTT.

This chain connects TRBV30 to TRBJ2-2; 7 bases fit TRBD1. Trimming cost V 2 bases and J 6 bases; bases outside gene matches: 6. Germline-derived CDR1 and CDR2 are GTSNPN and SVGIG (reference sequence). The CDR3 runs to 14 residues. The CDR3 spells CAWSPAGGPGELFF. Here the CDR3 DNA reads TGTGCCTGGAGTCCCGCAGGGGGTCCCGGGGAGCTGTTTTTT. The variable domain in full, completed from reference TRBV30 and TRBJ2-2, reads SQTIHQWPATLVQPVGSPLSLECTVEGTSNPNLYWYRQAAGRGLQLLFYSVGIGQISSEVPQNLSASRPQDRQFILSSKKLLLSDSGFYLCAWSPAGGPGELFFGEGSRLTVL.

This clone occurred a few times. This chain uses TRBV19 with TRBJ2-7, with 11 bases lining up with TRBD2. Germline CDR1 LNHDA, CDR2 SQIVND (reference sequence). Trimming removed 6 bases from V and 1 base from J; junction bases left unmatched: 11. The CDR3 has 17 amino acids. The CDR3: CASSDGTSGILSYEQYF. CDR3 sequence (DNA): TGTGCCAGTAGCGACGGGACTAGCGGCATCTTATCCTACGAGCAGTACTTC.

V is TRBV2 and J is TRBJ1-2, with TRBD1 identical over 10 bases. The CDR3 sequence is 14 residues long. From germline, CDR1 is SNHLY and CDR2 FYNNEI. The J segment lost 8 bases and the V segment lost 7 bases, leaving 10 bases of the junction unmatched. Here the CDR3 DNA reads TGTGCCAGCACCGGGCCGGGACAGGGGACCGGCTACACCTTC. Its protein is CASTGPGQGTGYTF.